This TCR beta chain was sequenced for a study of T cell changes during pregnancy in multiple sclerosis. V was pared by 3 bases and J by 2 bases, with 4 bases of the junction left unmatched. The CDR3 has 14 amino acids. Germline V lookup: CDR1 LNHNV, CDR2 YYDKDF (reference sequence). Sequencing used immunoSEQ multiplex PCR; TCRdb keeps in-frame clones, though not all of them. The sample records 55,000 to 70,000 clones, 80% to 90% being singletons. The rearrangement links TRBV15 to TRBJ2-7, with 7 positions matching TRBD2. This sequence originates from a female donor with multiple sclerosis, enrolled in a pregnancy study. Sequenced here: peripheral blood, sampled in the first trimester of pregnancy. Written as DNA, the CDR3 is TGTGCCACCAGCAGGAGCGGGGTGCCCTACGAGCAGTACTTC. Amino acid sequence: CATSRSGVPYEQYF.